This T cell receptor beta chain was recovered during a study of T cell responses to AZD1222 COVID-19 vaccine. Germline V gives CDR1 GTSNPN, CDR2 SVGIG (reference sequence). V lost 0 bases and J lost 0, with 11 bases in between. This CDR3 has 15 amino acids. On this clone itself: Its antigen is currently unknown.

Study-wide findings and caveats: The donor group comprised mostly white British people and more females; the analysis possibly underestimated clonal diversity. As reported, nearly half of all spike-specific TCRs target variant regions that are unmutated.

Sequencing was performed with immunoSEQ multiplex PCR; in TCRdb, only in-frame clones are kept and a portion is missing. The data contain some 120,000 clones, roughly 90% of them seen just once; the ten biggest clones take up about 1.1%. The specimen was peripheral blood, collected on day 0 of AZD1222 vaccination. This TCR was sampled from an adult in good health. The genes are TRBV30 and TRBJ1-2; D remains unclear. CDR3 in amino acids: CAWSVKQLTNYGYTF. DNA of the CDR3: TGTGCCTGGAGTGTCAAGCAGCTTACTAACTATGGCTACACCTTC.